This T cell receptor beta chain is from a study of identical twins' blood T cells. Study background: Roughly twelve libraries, six alpha and six beta, gave approximately 50 million reads.

Using its own MiXCR run on the 5' RACE reads, TCRdb lists one record per CDR3 protein. Of hundreds of thousands of distinct CDR3 sequences in the sample, about 28% are singletons; the top ten hold 5.5% to 6.5%. Trimming took 1 base from V and 5 from J, leaving 11 bases between them. The CDR3 totals 14 residues. Germline-derived CDR1 and CDR2 are MNHEY and SVGEGT. This clonotype has a count of ten or more. Antigen specificity is unknown. Reared together, all three twin pairs probably met the same infectious agents and vaccines. Study outcomes and limitations: Twins shared more top CDR3 clonotypes than unrelated donors did. Out-of-frame TCRbeta clonotypes reportedly had markedly more similar V usage in twins than unrelated donors.

V and J are TRBV6-2 or TRBV6-3 and TRBJ1-1, with D hard to call. Material: PBMCs. This receptor was obtained from a woman between 18 and 55 years old in good health. The CDR3 DNA reads as TGTGCCAGCAGTTACTGGGGAGAAGGAACTGAAGCTTTCTTT. Translating gives CASSYWGEGTEAFF.